The rows below give T cell receptor beta chains drawn from one sample of a study of T cells in Graves' hyperthyroidism and ophthalmopathy. Each CDR3 protein gets one entry after TCRdb re-called the multiplex PCR reads with MiXCR. The sample gives roughly 400,000 distinct CDR3 sequences, around 15% of which show up once; 25% to 30% is in the top ten. Sequenced: blood. These receptors all come from a man aged 45-65 years with Graves' ophthalmopathy. Each CDR3 is given with its conserved first and last residue. Fields, in order: CDR3 protein, CDR3 DNA, V gene, clone size, J gene, D gene. D genes are given only for firm matches. Size is stated for part of the rows, as once, few or many counts, or as a class when the clone is expanded.

CDR3aa: CATSDGGFDRGLGSEQFF
CDR3nt: TGTGCCACCAGTGACGGAGGGTTTGACAGGGGTTTGGGTAGTGAGCAGTTCTTC
v_gene: TRBV24-1
abundance: many
j_gene: TRBJ2-1
d_gene: TRBD1

CDR3aa: CASSLGGGGASGEQFF
CDR3nt: TGCGCCAGCAGCTTGGGTGGGGGAGGAGCATCGGGTGAGCAGTTCTTC
v_gene: TRBV5-1
abundance: .
j_gene: TRBJ2-1
d_gene: .

CDR3aa: CAWSVDSLVNTEAFF
CDR3nt: TGTGCCTGGAGTGTAGATTCCTTGGTGAACACTGAAGCTTTCTTT
v_gene: TRBV30
abundance: few
j_gene: TRBJ1-1
d_gene: .

CDR3aa: CAWSLRRTDYEKLFF
CDR3nt: TGTGCCTGGAGTCTTAGAAGGACAGACTATGAAAAACTGTTTTTT
v_gene: TRBV30
abundance: many
j_gene: TRBJ1-4
d_gene: .

CDR3aa: CAISESPGDYDYTF
CDR3nt: TGTGCCATCAGTGAGTCCCCAGGCGATTATGACTACACCTTC
v_gene: TRBV10-3
abundance: .
j_gene: TRBJ1-2
d_gene: .

CDR3aa: CASSFRGVGADTQYF
CDR3nt: TGTGCCAGCAGTTTTAGGGGAGTTGGGGCAGATACGCAGTATTTT
v_gene: TRBV28
abundance: many
j_gene: TRBJ2-3
d_gene: .

CDR3aa: CSARSRVSYNEQFF
CDR3nt: TGCAGTGCTAGATCGCGGGTCTCCTACAATGAGCAGTTCTTC
v_gene: TRBV20-1
abundance: many
j_gene: TRBJ2-1
d_gene: .

CDR3aa: CASSMTGVTGELFF
CDR3nt: TGTGCCAGCAGCATGACAGGTGTCACCGGGGAGCTGTTTTTT
v_gene: TRBV7-8
abundance: many
j_gene: TRBJ2-2
d_gene: .

CDR3aa: CASSQVGESTQYF
CDR3nt: TGTGCCAGCAGCCAGGTCGGGGAGTCAACGCAGTATTTT
v_gene: TRBV5-5
abundance: many
j_gene: TRBJ2-3
d_gene: .

CDR3aa: CASSYTGREHEAFF
CDR3nt: TGTGCCAGCAGTTACACAGGTCGAGAACATGAAGCTTTCTTT
v_gene: TRBV6-5
abundance: many
j_gene: TRBJ1-1
d_gene: .

CDR3aa: CASNSPRTSGIHEQFF
CDR3nt: TGTGCCAGTAATTCACCCCGGACTAGCGGGATACATGAGCAGTTCTTC
v_gene: TRBV19
abundance: many
j_gene: TRBJ2-1
d_gene: TRBD2

CDR3aa: CASSVDGGELFF
CDR3nt: TGTGCCAGCAGCGTAGATGGCGGGGAGCTGTTTTTT
v_gene: TRBV9
abundance: many
j_gene: TRBJ2-2
d_gene: .

CDR3aa: CASSPPAGSEQYF
CDR3nt: TGTGCCAGCAGCCCCCCGGCCGGGTCCGAGCAGTACTTC
v_gene: TRBV7-9
abundance: many
j_gene: TRBJ2-7
d_gene: .

CDR3aa: CASSATTGRETQYF
CDR3nt: TGTGCCAGCAGCGCCACGACAGGGCGGGAGACCCAGTACTTC
v_gene: TRBV13
abundance: many
j_gene: TRBJ2-5
d_gene: TRBD1

CDR3aa: CASSGGASTDTQYF
CDR3nt: TGCGCCAGCAGCGGCGGGGCAAGCACAGATACGCAGTATTTT
v_gene: TRBV5-1
abundance: many
j_gene: TRBJ2-3
d_gene: .

CDR3aa: CATSDPLAGMKETQYF
CDR3nt: TGTGCCACCAGTGATCCATTAGCGGGAATGAAAGAGACCCAGTACTTC
v_gene: TRBV24-1
abundance: few
j_gene: TRBJ2-5
d_gene: TRBD2

CDR3aa: CASSPRARDRAYEQYF
CDR3nt: TGCGCCAGCAGCCCGAGGGCACGGGACAGGGCCTACGAGCAGTACTTC
v_gene: TRBV4-1
abundance: few
j_gene: TRBJ2-7
d_gene: TRBD1

CDR3aa: CAWTADRSNSGANVLTF
CDR3nt: TGTGCCTGGACCGCCGACAGATCCAACTCTGGGGCCAACGTCCTGACTTTC
v_gene: TRBV30
abundance: .
j_gene: TRBJ2-6
d_gene: .

CDR3aa: CASRRSGRDTDTQYF
CDR3nt: TGTGCCAGTAGAAGAAGCGGGAGGGACACAGATACGCAGTATTTT
v_gene: TRBV19
abundance: .
j_gene: TRBJ2-3
d_gene: TRBD2

CDR3aa: CSAGLAGVVHEQYF
CDR3nt: TGCAGTGCTGGATTAGCGGGAGTAGTCCACGAGCAGTACTTC
v_gene: TRBV20-1
abundance: many
j_gene: TRBJ2-7
d_gene: TRBD2

CDR3aa: CASSQPGQRSSTDTQYF
CDR3nt: TGCGCCAGCAGCCAGCCGGGACAGCGATCTAGCACAGATACGCAGTATTTT
v_gene: TRBV4-1
abundance: few
j_gene: TRBJ2-3
d_gene: TRBD1

CDR3aa: CASSLIAGGGNEQFF
CDR3nt: TGTGCCAGCAGCCTTATAGCGGGGGGGGGGAATGAGCAGTTCTTC
v_gene: TRBV7-2
abundance: many
j_gene: TRBJ2-1
d_gene: TRBD2

CDR3aa: CASSFSESNTGELFF
CDR3nt: TGTGCCAGCAGCTTCAGCGAGTCGAACACCGGGGAGCTGTTTTTT
v_gene: TRBV13
abundance: many
j_gene: TRBJ2-2
d_gene: .

CDR3aa: CASSEVGGAGGRNEQFF
CDR3nt: TGTGCCAGCAGTGAAGTGGGGGGAGCGGGAGGGCGCAATGAGCAGTTCTTC
v_gene: TRBV6-1
abundance: many
j_gene: TRBJ2-1
d_gene: TRBD2

CDR3aa: CASSMGTVIPNEQFF
CDR3nt: TGTGCCAGTAGTATGGGGACAGTAATACCTAATGAGCAGTTCTTC
v_gene: TRBV19
abundance: many
j_gene: TRBJ2-1
d_gene: TRBD1

CDR3aa: CASSDLGSPLHF
CDR3nt: TGTGCCAGCAGTGATCTGGGATCACCCCTCCACTTT
v_gene: TRBV2
abundance: many
j_gene: TRBJ1-6
d_gene: .

CDR3aa: CAISEALGYEQYF
CDR3nt: TGTGCCATCAGTGAAGCATTGGGTTACGAGCAGTACTTC
v_gene: TRBV10-3
abundance: few
j_gene: TRBJ2-7
d_gene: .

CDR3aa: CASSFRTAADTQYF
CDR3nt: TGTGCCAGTAGTTTCCGGACAGCCGCGGATACGCAGTATTTT
v_gene: TRBV19
abundance: few
j_gene: TRBJ2-3
d_gene: .

CDR3aa: CASSLEYMNTEAFF
CDR3nt: TGTGCCAGCAGCTTAGAGTATATGAACACTGAAGCTTTCTTT
v_gene: TRBV7-2
abundance: many
j_gene: TRBJ1-1
d_gene: .

CDR3aa: CASSLTAAYEQYF
CDR3nt: TGTGCCAGCAGTTTAACCGCAGCCTACGAGCAGTACTTC
v_gene: TRBV27
abundance: many
j_gene: TRBJ2-7
d_gene: .

CDR3aa: CSARDSRGRPSYEQYF
CDR3nt: TGCAGTGCTAGAGATTCCAGAGGGAGGCCCTCCTACGAGCAGTACTTC
v_gene: TRBV20-1
abundance: few
j_gene: TRBJ2-7
d_gene: .

CDR3aa: CASTRDYYNSPLHF
CDR3nt: TGCGCCAGCACCCGGGACTACTATAATTCACCCCTCCACTTT
v_gene: TRBV5-1
abundance: .
j_gene: TRBJ1-6
d_gene: .

CDR3aa: CASSYRGPGAGGYEQYF
CDR3nt: TGTGCCAGCAGTTACAGGGGTCCGGGGGCGGGAGGGTACGAGCAGTACTTC
v_gene: TRBV6-5
abundance: few
j_gene: TRBJ2-7
d_gene: TRBD2

CDR3aa: CASSMSSGGTDTQYF
CDR3nt: TGTGCCAGCAGCATGTCAAGCGGGGGCACAGATACGCAGTATTTT
v_gene: TRBV7-3
abundance: .
j_gene: TRBJ2-3
d_gene: TRBD2

CDR3aa: CASSLAPGLAGGFSYNEQFF
CDR3nt: TGTGCCAGCAGCTTGGCCCCGGGACTAGCGGGAGGTTTCTCCTACAATGAGCAGTTCTTC
v_gene: TRBV7-8
abundance: .
j_gene: TRBJ2-1
d_gene: TRBD2

CDR3aa: CASSLGGAPNEKLFF
CDR3nt: TGCGCCAGCAGCCTTGGAGGAGCACCTAATGAAAAACTGTTTTTT
v_gene: TRBV5-1
abundance: many
j_gene: TRBJ1-4
d_gene: .

CDR3aa: CATSRSSGSYEQYF
CDR3nt: TGTGCCACCAGTCGGTCTTCCGGGAGCTACGAGCAGTACTTC
v_gene: TRBV24-1
abundance: many
j_gene: TRBJ2-7
d_gene: .

CDR3aa: CASSVKAPGELFF
CDR3nt: TGTGCCAGCAGCGTTAAGGCCCCCGGGGAGCTGTTTTTT
v_gene: TRBV7-3
abundance: many
j_gene: TRBJ2-2
d_gene: .

CDR3aa: CASSLESSGTSGEQYF
CDR3nt: TGCGCCAGCAGCTTGGAGTCTAGCGGGACATCCGGCGAGCAGTACTTC
v_gene: TRBV5-1
abundance: many
j_gene: TRBJ2-7
d_gene: TRBD2

CDR3aa: CASRSSGLVPFEQFF
CDR3nt: TGTGCCAGCAGAAGTTCGGGACTAGTTCCTTTTGAGCAGTTCTTC
v_gene: TRBV6-1
abundance: few
j_gene: TRBJ2-1
d_gene: TRBD2

CDR3aa: CASSSLPGLAGGRVAGELFF
CDR3nt: TGTGCCAGCAGCTCACTTCCGGGACTAGCGGGAGGTCGAGTTGCCGGGGAGCTGTTTTTT
v_gene: TRBV7-2
abundance: many
j_gene: TRBJ2-2
d_gene: TRBD2

CDR3aa: CASSELYGRGTDTQYF
CDR3nt: TGTGCCAGCAGTGAATTATACGGGAGGGGCACAGATACGCAGTATTTT
v_gene: TRBV6-1
abundance: .
j_gene: TRBJ2-3
d_gene: TRBD2

CDR3aa: CASSPVGRDEQYF
CDR3nt: TGTGCCAGCTCACCCGTCGGCAGGGACGAGCAGTACTTC
v_gene: TRBV18
abundance: many
j_gene: TRBJ2-7
d_gene: .

CDR3aa: CASSSTRYHADTQYF
CDR3nt: TGTGCCAGCAGCAGCACTAGATACCACGCAGATACGCAGTATTTT
v_gene: TRBV5-8
abundance: many
j_gene: TRBJ2-3
d_gene: .

CDR3aa: CASSLAPGLAGFEQYF
CDR3nt: TGTGCCAGCAGCTTGGCCCCGGGACTAGCGGGTTTCGAGCAGTACTTC
v_gene: TRBV7-8
abundance: .
j_gene: TRBJ2-7
d_gene: TRBD2

CDR3aa: CASSYIAGRITNYGYTF
CDR3nt: TGTGCCAGCAGCTATATCGCGGGACGGATAACTAACTATGGCTACACCTTC
v_gene: TRBV12-3/TRBV12-4
abundance: many
j_gene: TRBJ1-2
d_gene: .

CDR3aa: CASSKDRGNTIYF
CDR3nt: TGTGCCAGCAGTAAGGACCGTGGAAACACCATATATTTT
v_gene: TRBV2
abundance: many
j_gene: TRBJ1-3
d_gene: .

CDR3aa: CASSQEETPYQPQHF
CDR3nt: TGCGCCAGCAGCCAAGAGGAAACGCCGTATCAGCCCCAGCATTTT
v_gene: TRBV4-1
abundance: many
j_gene: TRBJ1-5
d_gene: .

CDR3aa: CASSYTGQTLYGYTF
CDR3nt: TGTGCCAGCAGTTACACGGGACAGACCCTCTATGGCTACACCTTC
v_gene: TRBV6-5
abundance: few
j_gene: TRBJ1-2
d_gene: TRBD1

CDR3aa: CASSAPSQETQYF
CDR3nt: TGTGCCAGCAGCGCCCCGTCCCAAGAGACCCAGTACTTC
v_gene: TRBV9
abundance: .
j_gene: TRBJ2-5
d_gene: .

CDR3aa: CASSLGSGTGDQPQHF
CDR3nt: TGCGCCAGCAGCTTGGGATCCGGGACAGGGGATCAGCCCCAGCATTTT
v_gene: TRBV5-1
abundance: few
j_gene: TRBJ1-5
d_gene: TRBD1

CDR3aa: CSVENPTQYF
CDR3nt: TGCAGCGTTGAGAACCCCACCCAGTACTTC
v_gene: TRBV29-1
abundance: many
j_gene: TRBJ2-5
d_gene: .

CDR3aa: CATRSGRTTGELFF
CDR3nt: TGTGCCACCAGATCGGGGCGGACCACCGGGGAGCTGTTTTTT
v_gene: TRBV24-1
abundance: few
j_gene: TRBJ2-2
d_gene: .

CDR3aa: CSARYGGIDYEQYF
CDR3nt: TGCAGTGCTAGATATGGCGGGATAGACTACGAGCAGTACTTC
v_gene: TRBV20-1
abundance: .
j_gene: TRBJ2-7
d_gene: .

CDR3aa: CASSIGRSTDTQYF
CDR3nt: TGCGCCAGCAGCATTGGAAGAAGCACAGATACGCAGTATTTT
v_gene: TRBV5-1
abundance: many
j_gene: TRBJ2-3
d_gene: .

CDR3aa: CASSFAQSSYEQYF
CDR3nt: TGCGCCAGCAGCTTTGCACAGAGCTCCTACGAGCAGTACTTC
v_gene: TRBV5-1
abundance: few
j_gene: TRBJ2-7
d_gene: .

CDR3aa: CSAFRLAAAGELFF
CDR3nt: TGCAGTGCTTTCCGACTAGCCGCTGCCGGGGAGCTGTTTTTT
v_gene: TRBV20-1
abundance: .
j_gene: TRBJ2-2
d_gene: TRBD2

CDR3aa: CASSDSPLAGSYNEQFF
CDR3nt: TGTGCCAGCAGTGATTCCCCCCTAGCGGGCTCCTACAATGAGCAGTTCTTC
v_gene: TRBV2
abundance: many
j_gene: TRBJ2-1
d_gene: TRBD2

CDR3aa: CASSALAGAEQFF
CDR3nt: TGCGCCAGCAGCGCACTAGCGGGAGCTGAGCAGTTCTTC
v_gene: TRBV5-1
abundance: many
j_gene: TRBJ2-1
d_gene: TRBD2